This passage covers 27 T cell receptor beta chains from one sample sequenced in a study of human T cells and chemical hapten exposure. One entry per CDR3 protein, called by TCRdb with MiXCR from the RACE reads. The data hold some 80,000 distinct CDR3 sequences, with roughly 10% observed a single time. Time point reported: patch test 1, 2 weeks after DPC sensitization. Treatment given: therapeutic diphenylcyclopropenone sensitization with weekly scalp DPC. Sample: whole blood, taken in connection with sensitization to the hapten diphenylcyclopropenone (DPC). These receptors were obtained from a woman aged 45-60 years with alopecia areata. Some clones in this sample may be carry-over from other donors' samples.

This clonotype showed up just a few times. The rearrangement joins TRBV6-5 to TRBJ1-2; possible D gene TRBD1, 5 bases. The germline V gene encodes CDR1 MNHEY and CDR2 SVGAGI. Trimming cost V 2 bases and J 4 bases, with 14 bases left between them. There are 15 residues in the CDR3. The CDR3 sequence is CASSYNADSFYGYTF. Written as DNA, the CDR3 is TGTGCCAGCAGTTACAACGCCGACAGTTTCTATGGCTACACCTTC.

In its sample, this clonotype was seen many times. The chain combines TRBV28 with TRBJ2-1; 10 bases are shared with TRBD2. The CDR3 is made up of 16 amino acids. Trimming at V came to 6 bases and at J to 4 bases, leaving 9 bases not matched to a gene. CDR1 is MDHEN and CDR2 is SYDVKM in the germline V gene. In nucleotides, the CDR3 is TGTGCCAGCAGCCCTGGGGGACTAGCGATTTACAATGAGCAGTTCTTC. Its protein is CASSPGGLAIYNEQFF. Full variable domain (missing parts from reference TRBV28 and TRBJ2-1): DVKVTQSSRYLVKRTGEKVFLECVQDMDHENMFWYRQDPGLGLRLIYFSYDVKMKEKGDIPEGYSVSREKKERFSLILESASTNQTSMYLCASSPGGLAIYNEQFFGPGTRLTVL.

The sample holds a few counts of this clonotype. The gene calls are TRBV7-9 and TRBJ2-3; D possibly uses TRBD1 or TRBD2 (5 bases each). Per germline, CDR1 SEHNR and CDR2 FQNEAQ (reference sequence). V was clipped by 3 bases and J by 1 base, with 8 bases between them. This CDR3 has 14 residues. The chain's CDR3 is CASSFLGGTDTQYF. The DNA of the CDR3 is TGTGCCAGCAGCTTCCTGGGGGGCACAGATACGCAGTATTTT.

This clonotype came up many times. This rearrangement joins TRBV2 to TRBJ1-2, with D possibly being TRBD1 (6 bases). Germline-derived CDR1 and CDR2 are SNHLY and FYNNEI. This CDR3 has 14 residues. V dropped 10 bases and J dropped 4 bases, with 19 bases sitting between them. The CDR3 bases are TGTGCCACTTTAAGGGAACAGGGCGGCTATGGCTACACCTTC. As protein: CATLREQGGYGYTF.

This clonotype came up a few times. The rearrangement joins TRBV5-8 to TRBJ1-1; D call uncertain. There are 14 residues in the CDR3. V was shortened by 4 bases and J by 3 bases, with 13 bases between the two germline ends. Germline CDR1 SGHTS, CDR2 YDEGEE. CDR3 sequence reads: CASSPWRVDTEAFF. The CDR3 region has the DNA TGTGCCAGCAGCCCTTGGCGGGTGGACACTGAAGCTTTCTTT.

This clonotype was seen only a few times. The gene calls are TRBV7-9 and TRBJ1-2, with D perhaps matching TRBD1 (6 bases). There are 19 residues in the CDR3. The germline V gene has CDR1 SEHNR and CDR2 FQNEAQ (reference sequence). Trimming took 4 bases from V and 8 from J, leaving 32 bases between them. In nucleotides, the CDR3 is TGTGCCAGCAGCTCAACCCCCCCCCTGGTGGGACATTCAGTAGGGGGCTACACCTTC. It specifies CASSSTPPLVGHSVGGYTF.

The chain's CDR3 is CATSDSAGTSGTVTYEQYF. CDR3 bases: TGTGCCACCAGTGATTCAGCCGGGACTAGCGGAACAGTAACCTACGAGCAGTACTTC. V gene TRBV24-1 combines with J gene TRBJ2-7, with TRBD2 matching 11 bases. Germline loops: CDR1 KGHDR, CDR2 SFDVKD. With 2 bases clipped from V and 2 bases from J, the junction kept 13 bases outside the gene matches. The CDR3 is made up of 19 amino acids.

This clonotype showed up just a few times. The V and J genes are TRBV7-6 and TRBJ2-1; 7 bases map to TRBD2. Per the germline V gene, CDR1 is SGHVS and CDR2 is FNYEAQ. This CDR3 is built from 18 residues. V dropped 1 base and J dropped 4; count of bases not matched to a gene: 13. CDR3 sequence reads: CASSLDTAVTSRYNEQFF. Written as DNA, the CDR3 is TGTGCCAGCAGCTTAGATACAGCGGTGACTAGCAGATACAATGAGCAGTTCTTC.

The chain couples TRBV7-2 to TRBJ1-2; D gene ambiguous. The CDR3 runs to 16 residues. V lost 1 base and J lost 6, with 18 bases in between. CDR1 and CDR2 from the germline V gene are SGHTA and FQGNSA. In DNA, the CDR3 is TGTGCCAGCAGCTTAGTGGTGGTTCGGGTGCTTAATGGCTACACCTTC. Its protein is CASSLVVVRVLNGYTF. The full variable domain, rest sourced from reference TRBV7-2 and TRBJ1-2, is GAGVSQSPSNKVTEKGKDVELRCDPISGHTALYWYRQSLGQGLEFLIYFQGNSAPDKSGLPSDRFSAERTGGSVSTLTIQRTQQEDSAVYLCASSLVVVRVLNGYTFGSGTRLTVV.

The rearrangement uses TRBV29-1 and TRBJ1-6; 8 bases are a match to TRBD1. Germline V gene sequence: CDR1 SQVTM, CDR2 ANQGSEA. V was pared by 4 bases and J by 7 bases, with 3 bases of the junction left unmatched. The CDR3 has 13 residues. CDR3 sequence: CSVGTGLNSPLHF. DNA of the CDR3: TGCAGCGTTGGGACAGGGCTGAATTCACCCCTCCACTTT. Full variable domain (outside the CDR3, taken from reference TRBV29-1 and TRBJ1-6): SAVISQKPSRDICQRGTSLTIQCQVDSQVTMMFWYRQQPGQSLTLIATANQGSEATYESGFVIDKFPISRPNLTFSTLTVSNMSPEDSSIYLCSVGTGLNSPLHFGNGTRLTVT.

This clonotype was picked up many times. The V and J genes are TRBV28 and TRBJ1-2; TRBD1 is a possible D gene (5 bases). This CDR3 region has 16 residues. With 1 base removed from V and 7 bases from J, the gap between germline ends came to 19 bases. Germline V lookup: CDR1 MDHEN, CDR2 SYDVKM. The CDR3 sequence: CASSLSPSTGGVGYTF. For the CDR3, the DNA is TGTGCCAGCAGTTTATCCCCCAGTACCGGGGGGGTTGGCTACACCTTC.

The chain uses TRBV20-1 and TRBJ1-2, with D unclear. Germline CDR1 reads DFQATT; CDR2 reads SNEGSKA (reference sequence). V lost 0 bases, J lost 4 bases, and 9 bases lay in between. There are 13 residues in the CDR3. The CDR3 loop is CSARDSASYGYTF. The CDR3 nucleotides are TGCAGTGCTAGAGATTCGGCGTCCTATGGCTACACCTTC.

This clonotype was observed many times. V is TRBV10-1 and J is TRBJ1-5; D gene unclear. The CDR3 covers 13 residues. The germline V and J ends were trimmed by 2 bases and 3 bases, with 5 bases remaining between them. CDR1 and CDR2 from the germline V gene are WNHNN and SYGVQD (reference sequence). CDR3 nucleotides: TGCGCCAGCAGTGAGAACTACAATCAGCCCCAGCATTTT. Translating gives CASSENYNQPQHF.

This clonotype was recorded at least ten times. The chain couples TRBV12-3 or TRBV12-4 to TRBJ2-3; unclear D gene. The CDR3 totals 12 residues. The ends were cut back, 2 bases at V and 6 bases at J, with 6 bases in the middle. The CDR3 nucleotides are TGTGCCAGCAGTTTAAATGGCGATACGCAGTATTTT. Translating gives CASSLNGDTQYF.

On this clonotype itself: One base away lies a much larger clone, so this may be a sequencing read error. The J gene is TRBJ1-2, the V gene TRBV7-2, with D maybe TRBD1 (5 bases). The CDR3 covers 13 residues. Germline-derived CDR1 and CDR2 are SGHTA and FQGNSA. The DNA of the CDR3 is TGTGCCAGCAGCTCGGCGGGACTTGATGGCTGCACCTTC. It codes for CASSSAGLDGCTF.

This clonotype was observed a handful of times. J is TRBJ2-3 and V is TRBV29-1; 12 bases agree with TRBD2. V gave up 6 bases and J gave up 4 bases; unmatched junction bases: 5. Germline CDR1 and CDR2: SQVTM and ANQGSEA. The CDR3 has 14 amino acids. The CDR3 sequence: CSVPLAGGPDTQYF. Written as DNA, the CDR3 is TGCAGCGTACCCCTAGCGGGAGGGCCAGATACGCAGTATTTT.

This clonotype was seen ten or more times. The gene calls are TRBV27 and TRBJ1-1; maybe TRBD1 (6 bases). The germline V gene encodes CDR1 MNHEY and CDR2 SMNVEV (reference sequence). The CDR3 consists of 16 residues. Trimming cost V 7 bases and J 6 bases, with 24 bases left between them. CDR3 sequence reads: CASTKTGFGVVAEAFF. The CDR3 DNA reads TGTGCCAGCACAAAAACAGGGTTTGGGGTGGTCGCTGAAGCTTTCTTT.

This clonotype showed up many times. This chain uses TRBV27 with TRBJ1-5, with 7 bases identical to TRBD1. This CDR3 spans 15 amino acids. Looked up from germline, CDR1 is MNHEY and CDR2 is SMNVEV (reference sequence). V was clipped by 2 bases and J by 1 base; unmatched bases: 2. This CDR3 reads CASSLRGQSNQPQHF. CDR3 bases: TGTGCCAGCAGTTTAAGGGGACAGAGCAATCAGCCCCAGCATTTT.

There are a few counts of this clonotype. The V call is TRBV28, the J call TRBJ2-5, with TRBD1 matching over 9 bases. Germline V gene sequence: CDR1 MDHEN, CDR2 SYDVKM. The V segment lost 2 bases and the J segment 7 bases; nucleotides outside the gene matches: 5. The CDR3 runs 14 residues. CDR3 nucleotide sequence: TGTGCCAGCAGTTTACTGACAGGGGGTCGGACCCAGTACTTC. The encoded protein is CASSLLTGGRTQYF.

This clonotype was counted at least ten times. This chain uses TRBV7-2 with TRBJ1-1; D gene ambiguous. Germline-derived CDR1 and CDR2 are SGHTA and FQGNSA. Trimming took 2 bases from V and 4 from J, leaving 17 bases between them. The CDR3 consists of 16 residues. This chain's CDR3 is CASSLQVMRASTEAFF. In DNA, the CDR3 is TGTGCCAGCAGCTTACAGGTCATGCGGGCTAGCACTGAAGCTTTCTTT.

This clonotype was seen more than once but under ten times. CDR3 nucleotides: TGTGCCAGCGTTTTTGGGAGGGGGCCGAATTCACCCCTCCACTTT. As protein: CASVFGRGPNSPLHF. J is TRBJ1-6 and V is TRBV2; 7 nucleotides agree with TRBD1. Germline CDR1 SNHLY, CDR2 FYNNEI. The CDR3 contains 15 residues. With 8 bases clipped from V and 7 bases from J, the junction kept 11 bases outside the gene matches.

The chain uses TRBV7-9 and TRBJ2-3; 14 nucleotides align to TRBD2. CDR3 size: 17 residues. The trim removed 5 bases at V and 1 base at J, leaving 5 bases unmatched. CDR1 is SEHNR and CDR2 is FQNEAQ in the germline V gene (reference sequence). The CDR3 spells CASSPWGLAGGTDTQYF. CDR3 nucleotide sequence: TGTGCCAGCAGCCCATGGGGACTAGCGGGAGGCACAGATACGCAGTATTTT.

This clonotype was recorded at least ten times. The V gene is TRBV6-2 or TRBV6-3, the J gene TRBJ1-2; the D is unclear. CDR1 and CDR2 (germline): MNHEY, SVGEGT. The CDR3 covers 14 residues. With 3 bases removed from V and 3 bases from J, the gap between germline ends came to 11 bases. The CDR3 loop is CASSYTTDDYGYTF. The CDR3 nucleotides are TGTGCCAGCAGTTATACGACCGACGACTATGGCTACACCTTC.

This clonotype was seen ten or more times. The chain employs TRBV7-9 and TRBJ2-6, with 7 positions matching TRBD1. Germline CDR1 is SEHNR and CDR2 is FQNEAQ (reference sequence). Trimming removed 5 bases from V and 2 bases from J; junction bases left unmatched: 12. This CDR3 contains 18 residues. CDR3: CASSITQGRVAGANVLTF. CDR3 DNA sequence: TGTGCCAGCAGCATTACACAGGGGCGTGTCGCTGGGGCCAACGTCCTGACTTTC.

Turning to this clonotype: Being one base from a much bigger clone, this may be a read error. The CDR3 end shows no conserved phenylalanine or tryptophan, and so a read error is likely. The CDR3 here is CASRQGGNSNQPQHS. The CDR3, as DNA: TGTGCCAGCCGACAGGGAGGGAATAGCAATCAGCCCCAGCATTCT. The chain recombines TRBV2 with TRBJ1-5; 7 bases are a match to TRBD1. After removal of 8 bases from V and 0 bases from J, the junction contained 7 bases not matched to a gene. This CDR3 region has 15 residues. Germline V gene lookup returns CDR1 SNHLY and CDR2 FYNNEI.

This clonotype has more than one count but fewer than ten. The chain has TRBV2 and TRBJ2-1, with D possibly TRBD2 on 6 matching bases. Germline CDR1 and CDR2: SNHLY and FYNNEI. Trimming pared 7 bases from V and 4 bases from J, leaving 17 bases between. CDR3 length: 15 amino acids. Here the CDR3 reads CASNPGDLIYNEQFF. For the CDR3, the DNA is TGTGCCAGCAACCCGGGAGACCTAATTTACAATGAGCAGTTCTTC.

This clonotype was counted many times. V is TRBV27 and J is TRBJ2-7; 7 nucleotides align to TRBD2. CDR1 is MNHEY and CDR2 is SMNVEV in the germline V gene (reference sequence). CDR3 length equals 18 residues. The J segment lost 0 bases and the V segment lost 0 bases, leaving 11 bases of the junction unmatched. CDR3 DNA: TGTGCCAGCAGTTTATCACTGCCTCTAGCGGCATACTCCTACGAGCAGTACTTC. Residues: CASSLSLPLAAYSYEQYF.